This T cell receptor beta chain was recorded in a study of post-analysis software for immune sequencing data. Study details: In terms of disease course, relapsing-remitting, secondary progressive and progressive-relapsing multiple sclerosis were included. Study-wide results and limits: There was significantly lower normalized Chao1 diversity in multiple sclerosis patients than in controls. By F measure, samples from a shared preparation batch strongly co-clustered.

This clonotype was counted a few times. Antigen specificity is unknown. Libraries were made from TCR beta cDNA, and they carried unique molecular identifiers. From the PCR reads, TCRdb called clonotypes with MiXCR, one entry per CDR3 protein. The table includes hundreds of thousands of distinct CDR3 sequences, roughly 40% detected once. The sample taken for sequencing was blood. The sequence was collected from a girl aged 2-10 years with multiple sclerosis.

CDR3 in amino acids: CSAKPRSYNEQFF. CDR3 nucleotide sequence: TGCAGTGCTAAGCCACGCTCCTACAATGAGCAGTTCTTC. The rearrangement links TRBV20-1 to TRBJ2-1; D unclear. CDR3 length: 13 amino acids. Trimming removed 4 bases at V and 0 bases at J, with 7 bases between. Per germline, CDR1 DFQATT and CDR2 SNEGSKA (reference sequence).